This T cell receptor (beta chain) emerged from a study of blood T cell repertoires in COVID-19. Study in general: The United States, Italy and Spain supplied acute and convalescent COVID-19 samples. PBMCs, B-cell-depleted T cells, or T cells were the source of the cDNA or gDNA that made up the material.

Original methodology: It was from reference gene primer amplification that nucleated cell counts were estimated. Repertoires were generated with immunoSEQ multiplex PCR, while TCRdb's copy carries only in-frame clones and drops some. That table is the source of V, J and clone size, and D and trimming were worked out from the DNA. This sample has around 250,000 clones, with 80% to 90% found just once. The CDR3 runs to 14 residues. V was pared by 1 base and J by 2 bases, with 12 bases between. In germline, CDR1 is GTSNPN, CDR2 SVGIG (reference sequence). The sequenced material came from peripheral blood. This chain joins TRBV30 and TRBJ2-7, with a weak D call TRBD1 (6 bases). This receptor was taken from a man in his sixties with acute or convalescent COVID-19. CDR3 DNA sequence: TGTGCCTGGAGTGGGGGGACACTGACCTACGAGCAGTACTTC. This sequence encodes CAWSGGTLTYEQYF.